One sample yielded the 20 T cell receptor beta chains listed below, sequenced in a study of identical twins. TCRdb ran MiXCR on the 5' RACE reads and lists one entry per CDR3 protein. The sample contains about 530,000 distinct CDR3 sequences, around 20% of which appear only once. A further study also used this sample, focusing on yellow fever vaccine responses in identical twins.

Sequencing was done on a sample of CD4+ T cells sorted from blood. The receptors were gathered from a woman aged 18-35 years in good health.

This clonotype appeared a few times. V gene TRBV7-9 combines with J gene TRBJ2-3; D uncertain. V was shortened by 5 bases and J by 4 bases, with 10 bases between the two germline ends. Germline lookup yields CDR1 SEHNR and CDR2 FQNEAQ (reference sequence). This CDR3 has 13 residues. The chain's CDR3 is CASSPGIADTQYF. The CDR3 DNA reads TGTGCCAGCAGCCCAGGAATAGCAGATACGCAGTATTTT.

In nucleotides, the CDR3 is TGCAGTGCTTTCCCGACAGTCAAAGAGACCCAGTACTTC. Translation gives CSAFPTVKETQYF. The V and J genes are TRBV20-1 and TRBJ2-5, with TRBD1 as a possible D gene (5 bases). The CDR3 spans 13 residues. Germline CDR1 reads DFQATT; CDR2 reads SNEGSKA (reference sequence). Trimming removed 5 bases from V and 3 bases from J, with 13 bases in between.

This sequence joins TRBV5-1 and TRBJ2-7; TRBD2 matches at 8 bases. The J segment lost 2 bases and the V segment lost 4 bases, leaving 8 bases of the junction unmatched. This CDR3 spans 15 amino acids. Germline CDR1 SGHRS, CDR2 YFSETQ. For the CDR3, the DNA is TGCGCCAGCAGCCCGGGGGGGATAGCGGCCTACGAGCAGTACTTC. This translates into CASSPGGIAAYEQYF.

This clonotype was detected only a few times. The genes are TRBV5-1 and TRBJ2-7; 13 bases are a match to TRBD2. V shed 1 base and J 2 bases; nucleotides not matched to a gene: 9. CDR3 size: 18 residues. Germline CDR1 reads SGHRS; CDR2 reads YFSETQ. This CDR3 is CASSLPPWTSGGAYEQYF. The CDR3 region has the DNA TGCGCCAGCAGCTTGCCGCCATGGACTAGCGGGGGCGCCTACGAGCAGTACTTC.

V usage is TRBV5-1 and J usage is TRBJ1-3; D gene ambiguous. In germline, CDR1 is SGHRS, CDR2 YFSETQ. CDR3 size: 14 residues. V lost 0 bases to trimming and J lost 4 bases, with 8 bases between them. CDR3 DNA: TGCGCCAGCAGCTTGGAGACGGAAGGAAACACCATATATTTT. This encodes CASSLETEGNTIYF.

The chain combines TRBV7-2 with TRBJ2-3, with D possibly called TRBD1 or TRBD2 (6 bases each). Trimming shortened V by 4 bases and J by 4 bases, and 15 bases separated the two germline ends. Germline CDR1 is SGHTA and CDR2 is FQGNSA. CDR3 size: 15 residues. The CDR3 nucleotides read TGTGCCAGCAGCTGGGCTTTCGGGGGCGCAGATACGCAGTATTTT. This encodes CASSWAFGGADTQYF.

The rearrangement joins TRBV15 to TRBJ1-1; a weak D match, TRBD1 (5 bases). The CDR3 runs 14 residues. V was clipped by 2 bases and J by 1 base, with 8 bases between them. From germline, CDR1 is LNHNV and CDR2 YYDKDF (reference sequence). Written as DNA, the CDR3 is TGTGCCACCAGCAGACAGGGATCGAACACTGAAGCTTTCTTT. Translating gives CATSRQGSNTEAFF. Complete variable domain (other parts from reference TRBV15 and TRBJ1-1): DAMVIQNPRYQVTQFGKPVTLSCSQTLNHNVMYWYQQKSSQAPKLLFHYYDKDFNNEADTPDNFQSRRPNTSFCFLDIRSPGLGDTAMYLCATSRQGSNTEAFFGQGTRLTVV.

The chain is built from TRBV7-9 and TRBJ2-3; D unresolved. The length of the CDR3 is 15 residues. The ends were cut back, 0 bases at V and 2 bases at J, with 9 bases in the middle. Looked up from germline, CDR1 is SEHNR and CDR2 is FQNEAQ (reference sequence). CDR3 sequence: CASSLAGSFTDTQYF. The CDR3 DNA reads as TGTGCCAGCAGCTTAGCGGGCAGCTTCACAGATACGCAGTATTTT.

The chain recombines TRBV6-1 with TRBJ2-7, with TRBD1 identical over 7 bases. CDR1 and CDR2 (germline): MNHNS, SASEGT. The CDR3 is 14 residues long. Germline trimming cut 7 bases from V and 4 bases from J; bases unmatched to any gene: 10. The CDR3 reads CASTPGQPPYEQYF. The CDR3 DNA is TGTGCCAGCACCCCGGGACAGCCACCGTACGAGCAGTACTTC.

The chain combines TRBV2 with TRBJ1-1; 9 bases map to TRBD1. The CDR3 is 18 amino acids. CDR1 and CDR2 (germline): SNHLY, FYNNEI. V was clipped by 11 bases and J by 1 base; unmatched bases: 20. The CDR3 here is CALCPPTGTGHKNTEAFF. The CDR3, as DNA: TGTGCCCTCTGTCCCCCAACCGGGACAGGGCATAAGAACACTGAAGCTTTCTTT.

Ten or more counts support this clonotype. CDR3 sequence: CASSARTELFGYTF. For the CDR3, the DNA is TGTGCCAGCTCGGCGCGGACAGAGCTATTTGGCTACACCTTC. The V gene is TRBV18, the J gene TRBJ1-2, with D maybe TRBD1 (6 bases). The V gene lost 6 bases and the J gene lost 7 bases, with 18 bases spanning the gap. This CDR3 has 14 amino acids. The germline V gene has CDR1 KGHSH and CDR2 LQKENI. The whole variable domain, filled in from reference TRBV18 and TRBJ1-2, reads NAGVMQNPRHLVRRRGQEARLRCSPMKGHSHVYWYRQLPEEGLKFMVYLQKENIIDESGMPKERFSAEFPKEGPSILRIQQVVRGDSAAYFCASSARTELFGYTFGSGTRLTVV.

This clonotype appeared a few times. The chain couples TRBV6-1 to TRBJ1-1; 7 nucleotides align to TRBD1. V shed 10 bases and J 0 bases; nucleotides not matched to a gene: 5. Germline assignment: CDR1 MNHNS and CDR2 SASEGT. CDR3 length: 13 residues. The CDR3 bases are TGTGCCACACAGACAGGGCTGAACACTGAAGCTTTCTTT. Amino acids: CATQTGLNTEAFF.

The chain joins TRBV20-1 to TRBJ2-1, with 7 bases fitting TRBD2. Germline V CDR1 and CDR2: DFQATT, SNEGSKA (reference sequence). This CDR3 spans 12 amino acids. The junction had 5 bases not matched to a gene; V was cut back by 3 bases and J by 9 bases. The CDR3 nucleotides are TGCAGTGCTAGGCGGGAGTTGGGTGAGCAGTTCTTC. Amino acid sequence: CSARRELGEQFF.

This clonotype was observed a few times. The chain links TRBV28 to TRBJ2-3, with 7 bases identical to TRBD1. This CDR3 region has 12 residues. From germline, CDR1 is MDHEN and CDR2 SYDVKM. J gave up 8 bases and V 4 bases, and 3 bases lay outside the gene matches. The CDR3 reads CASSYRGGTQYF. The CDR3 DNA sequence: TGTGCCAGCAGTTACAGGGGCGGTACGCAGTATTTT. Filled out from reference TRBV28 and TRBJ2-3, the complete variable domain reads DVKVTQSSRYLVKRTGEKVFLECVQDMDHENMFWYRQDPGLGLRLIYFSYDVKMKEKGDIPEGYSVSREKKERFSLILESASTNQTSMYLCASSYRGGTQYFGPGTRLTVL.

This clonotype showed up just a few times. The chain couples TRBV12-3 or TRBV12-4 to TRBJ2-3, with 11 bases identical to TRBD2. V was pared by 10 bases and J by 5 bases, with 5 bases of the junction left unmatched. The CDR3 totals 13 residues. The CDR3 nucleotides read TGTGCCACCACTAGCGGGAGTGGAGATACGCAGTATTTT. Translating gives CATTSGSGDTQYF.

The CDR3: CASSPWGIRVASGEHNEQFF. The CDR3 DNA reads as TGCGCCAGCAGCCCCTGGGGGATACGGGTGGCCAGCGGGGAACACAATGAGCAGTTCTTC. The chain links TRBV5-1 to TRBJ2-1; TRBD2 aligns across 7 bases. The CDR3 runs to 20 residues. V was pared by 4 bases and J by 5 bases, with 24 bases of the junction left unmatched. The germline gives CDR1 SGHRS, CDR2 YFSETQ.

The sample holds many counts of this clonotype. The rearrangement links TRBV12-3 or TRBV12-4 to TRBJ2-1; 14 bases match TRBD2. After removal of 6 bases from V and 5 bases from J, the junction contained 3 bases not matched to a gene. CDR3 size: 15 residues. CDR3 sequence (DNA): TGTGCCAGCAGACGGACTAGCGGGGGGAACAATGAGCAGTTCTTC. Encoded protein: CASRRTSGGNNEQFF.

The V call is TRBV28, the J call TRBJ2-3, with 10 bases aligning to TRBD1. The V segment lost 6 bases and the J segment 4 bases; nucleotides outside the gene matches: 4. CDR1 MDHEN and CDR2 SYDVKM come from the germline V gene. The CDR3 is 14 residues long. In nucleotides, the CDR3 is TGTGCCAGCAGAAGGACAGGGGGTTCAGATACGCAGTATTTT. This sequence encodes CASRRTGGSDTQYF.

This clonotype appeared a few times. This chain connects TRBV5-1 to TRBJ2-7; tentatively, D is TRBD2 (6 bases). Deletions cut 4 bases from V and 1 base from J, with 12 bases between. The CDR3 runs 14 residues. Per germline, CDR1 SGHRS and CDR2 YFSETQ. CDR3 sequence: CASSPGLTSYEQYF. The CDR3 DNA sequence: TGCGCCAGCAGCCCGGGACTGACGTCCTACGAGCAGTACTTC.

The chain combines TRBV29-1 with TRBJ2-2; 7 positions agree with TRBD1. CDR1 and CDR2 from the germline V gene are SQVTM and ANQGSEA. V trimming: 7 bases; J trimming: 0 bases; junction bases outside the gene matches: 11. This CDR3 has 16 amino acids. The CDR3 DNA reads TGCAGCGCTGAGGCCCTCACAGGGGCGAACACCGGGGAGCTGTTTTTT. This codes for CSAEALTGANTGELFF.